This T cell receptor (beta chain) was observed in a study of PD-L1 blockade in urothelial cancer. At the level of the study: In terms of prior chemotherapy, patients had received 0 to 3 regimens. Blood was subjected to analysis at 3 weeks (second dose) and 6 weeks following treatment start. Blood samples contained a median about 150,000 T cells. Study-level results: Patients with durable benefit had greater blood expansion of tumor-associated TCR clones 3 weeks into treatment.

Stated time point: peripheral blood 6 weeks after treatment start. Germline V gene sequence: CDR1 SNHLY, CDR2 FYNNEI. Trimming removed 2 bases from V and 4 bases from J, with 18 bases in between. This CDR3 spans 16 amino acids. For this clone: Its target is unknown.

Produced via immunoSEQ multiplex PCR; TCRdb's table is partial and in-frame only. The top ten hold around 8.5% of the sample, which has about 30,000 clones, roughly nine tenths seen once. The TCR sequence derives from a man at least 80 years old with urothelial cancer. The source material was PBMCs, sampled around atezolizumab (anti-PD-L1) treatment. The chain recombines TRBV2 with TRBJ2-7; tentative D call: TRBD1 (6 bases). Here the CDR3 reads CASSEQVRGTKYEQYF. CDR3 nucleotide sequence: TGTGCCAGCAGTGAACAGGTTAGGGGGACCAAATACGAGCAGTACTTC.